The 26 T cell receptor beta chains reported below all come from one sample, sequenced in a study of T cell clonotyping in hematopoietic cell transplantation. TCRdb keeps only in-frame clones here, not all; method: immunoSEQ multiplex PCR. In the table there are approximately 15,000 clones, about 85% of which are singletons. Sequencing was performed on PBMCs, taken 100 days after allogeneic stem cell transplant. Source of these receptors: a male patient in his sixties who had an allogeneic stem cell transplant from a related donor, so the T cells may come from the graft donor. Some clones in this sample may be carry-over from other donors' samples.

The chain joins TRBV25-1 to TRBJ1-1, with 8 nucleotides matching TRBD1. The CDR3 consists of 14 residues. Germline lookup yields CDR1 MGHDK and CDR2 SYGVNS. The V and J ends lost 7 bases and 4 bases, in that order; junction bases with no gene match: 8. CDR3 amino acids: CASTGQGFTTEAFF. The DNA of the CDR3 is TGTGCCAGCACCGGACAGGGTTTTACCACTGAAGCTTTCTTT. Using reference TRBV25-1 and TRBJ1-1 for the parts outside the CDR3, the full variable domain is EADIYQTPRYLVIGTGKKITLECSQTMGHDKMYWYQQDPGMELHLIHYSYGVNSTEKGDLSSESTVSRIRTEHFPLTLESARPSHTSQYLCASTGQGFTTEAFFGQGTRLTVV.

V gene TRBV27 combines with J gene TRBJ1-2; 8 bases agree with TRBD1. This CDR3 has 13 residues. In germline, CDR1 is MNHEY, CDR2 SMNVEV (reference sequence). V was pared by 3 bases and J by 8 bases, with 5 bases of the junction left unmatched. The CDR3 protein is CASSFDRGKGYTF. CDR3 in DNA: TGTGCCAGCAGTTTCGACAGGGGTAAGGGCTACACCTTC.

This rearrangement joins TRBV5-1 to TRBJ2-3; 15 bases match TRBD2. The CDR3 is 18 residues long. V shed 3 bases, J shed 1 base, and the junction held 6 bases outside the gene matches. Germline-derived CDR1 and CDR2 are SGHRS and YFSETQ. CDR3 sequence: CASSSMGLAGGGTDTQYF. The CDR3 region has the DNA TGCGCCAGCAGCTCCATGGGACTAGCGGGGGGAGGCACAGATACGCAGTATTTT.

The chain has TRBV25-1 and TRBJ2-7, with D unresolved. The germline CDR1 and CDR2 sequences are MGHDK and SYGVNS. This CDR3 spans 11 amino acids. V was cut by 6 bases and J by 5 bases, with 8 bases left in between. The CDR3 DNA follows: TGTGCCAGCAGAGTCGCGGACGAGCAGTACTTC. Translating it yields CASRVADEQYF.

This chain connects TRBV7-8 to TRBJ2-1; D may match TRBD1 or TRBD2 (5 bases each). The CDR3 runs to 11 residues. Trimming removed 5 bases at V and 12 bases at J, with 11 bases between. Germline assignment: CDR1 SGHVS and CDR2 FQNEAQ. CDR3 protein: CASSQGDAQFF. The CDR3, as DNA: TGTGCCAGCAGCCAAGGGGACGCGCAGTTCTTC.

This clone was counted a few times. The chain combines TRBV14 with TRBJ1-1; no reliable D call. Trimming removed 1 base at V and 5 bases at J, with 14 bases between. The CDR3 runs 15 residues. Germline CDR1 reads SGHDN; CDR2 reads FVKESK. The CDR3 bases are TGTGCCAGCAGCCAAGTACGGCGGGGAGGGACTGAAGCTTTCTTT. It yields the protein CASSQVRRGGTEAFF. Based on the CDR3 plus reference TRBV14 and TRBJ1-1, the full variable domain is EAGVTQFPSHSVIEKGQTVTLRCDPISGHDNLYWYRRVMGKEIKFLLHFVKESKQDESGMPNNRFLAERTGGTYSTLKVQPAELEDSGVYFCASSQVRRGGTEAFFGQGTRLTVV.

The V call is TRBV5-5, the J call TRBJ1-2; possible D gene TRBD1, 6 bases. The V end was cut by 0 bases, the J end by 4 bases, with 16 bases between. CDR1 is SGHKS and CDR2 is YYEKEE in the germline V gene (reference sequence). The CDR3 has 16 amino acids. The CDR3 coding sequence is TGTGCCAGCAGCTTGGGATTCCAGGGGAATGGCTATGGCTACACCTTC. Amino acid sequence: CASSLGFQGNGYGYTF.

This chain links TRBV10-3 with TRBJ2-2; no clear D gene. Trimming left V 8 bases short and J 1 base short, with 8 bases between. The germline gives CDR1 ENHRY, CDR2 SYGVKD. This CDR3 comprises 13 residues. The CDR3 sequence: CAISARNTGELFF. The CDR3, as DNA: TGTGCCATCTCCGCCCGGAACACCGGGGAGCTGTTTTTT.

This chain links TRBV27 with TRBJ1-5; TRBD1 matches 7 bases. The CDR3 extends over 16 amino acids. V lost 2 bases and J lost 2; bases outside the gene matches: 6. Per germline, CDR1 MNHEY and CDR2 SMNVEV (reference sequence). DNA for the CDR3: TGTGCCAGCAGTTTAATGGCCAGGGGGGGCAATCAGCCCCAGCATTTT. Residues: CASSLMARGGNQPQHF.

The rearrangement joins TRBV9 to TRBJ1-4, with D perhaps TRBD1 (6 bases). This CDR3 is 15 amino acids long. The V gene lost 0 bases and the J gene lost 8 bases, with 14 bases spanning the gap. Germline CDR1 is SGDLS and CDR2 is YYNGEE. The CDR3 nucleotides read TGTGCCAGCAGCGTAGGTACAGGGCCGGGGGAAAAACTGTTTTTT. Its protein product is CASSVGTGPGEKLFF.

The V gene is TRBV5-1, the J gene TRBJ1-3; D perhaps matches TRBD1 (5 bases). CDR3 size: 13 residues. With 4 bases removed from V and 4 bases from J, the gap between germline ends came to 9 bases. Looked up from germline, CDR1 is SGHRS and CDR2 is YFSETQ. CDR3 sequence: CASSRDLGNTIYF. CDR3 DNA: TGCGCCAGCAGCAGGGACCTAGGAAACACCATATATTTT. The variable domain in full, with the rest retrieved from reference TRBV5-1 and TRBJ1-3, is KAGVTQTPRYLIKTRGQQVTLSCSPISGHRSVSWYQQTPGQGLQFLFEYFSETQRNKGNFPGRFSGRQFSNSRSEMNVSTLELGDSALYLCASSRDLGNTIYFGEGSWLTVV.

J is TRBJ1-1 and V is TRBV9; D is uncertain. There are 13 residues in the CDR3. V lost 0 bases, J lost 5 bases, and 8 bases lay in between. Germline V gene sequence: CDR1 SGDLS, CDR2 YYNGEE. CDR3 sequence reads: CASSVGVGTEAFF. CDR3 sequence (DNA): TGTGCCAGCAGCGTAGGGGTAGGAACTGAAGCTTTCTTT.

V gene TRBV4-3 combines with J gene TRBJ2-1, with 8 positions matching TRBD2. The V segment lost 0 bases and the J segment 4 bases; nucleotides outside the gene matches: 11. This CDR3 region has 18 residues. Germline V gives CDR1 LGHNA, CDR2 YSLEER. This CDR3 is CASSQDLGAGGRYNEQFF. In DNA form, the CDR3 reads TGCGCCAGCAGCCAAGATCTTGGGGCGGGGGGCCGATACAATGAGCAGTTCTTC.

The chain links TRBV7-9 to TRBJ1-5, with TRBD1 as a possible D gene (5 bases). The V and J ends lost 5 bases and 5 bases respectively, with 13 bases between them. The CDR3 totals 14 residues. The germline gives CDR1 SEHNR, CDR2 FQNEAQ (reference sequence). The CDR3 bases are TGTGCCAGCAGCCAGGCAGGGCCGGATCAGCCCCAGCATTTT. This translates into CASSQAGPDQPQHF.

This clone was observed a handful of times. The V gene is TRBV4-3, the J gene TRBJ1-6, with D possibly matching TRBD1 (5 bases). V lost 3 bases to trimming and J lost 9 bases, with 15 bases between them. The CDR3 consists of 15 residues. The germline gives CDR1 LGHNA, CDR2 YSLEER. The CDR3 DNA is TGCGCCAGCAGCCAGGACTCCGGGACTGGTTCACCCCTCCACTTT. Its protein is CASSQDSGTGSPLHF.

As concerns this clone: The junction differs from germline at one of its ends, possibly a read error. The J gene is TRBJ2-7, the V gene TRBV28; no clear D gene. CDR1 is MDHEN and CDR2 is SYDVKM in the germline V gene. The CDR3 sequence is 16 residues long. As DNA, the CDR3 is TGTGCCAGCAGTTTATTAACCGGCGGTCAATCGTACGCGCAGTACTTC. Its protein is CASSLLTGGQSYAQYF.

The chain combines TRBV19 with TRBJ1-1, with unresolved D. V was clipped by 6 bases and J by 1 base, with 9 bases between them. There are 13 residues in the CDR3. Germline CDR1 and CDR2: LNHDA and SQIVND (reference sequence). CDR3 bases: TGTGCCAGTAGGGACCAGGCGAACACTGAAGCTTTCTTT. This translates into CASRDQANTEAFF.

The chain joins TRBV27 to TRBJ1-2, with 7 bases fitting TRBD1. The CDR3 runs to 15 residues. The germline gives CDR1 MNHEY, CDR2 SMNVEV (reference sequence). The V gene end was trimmed by 3 bases and the J gene end by 1 base; junction bases not matched to a gene: 5. The CDR3 DNA reads as TGTGCCAGCAGTTTGAACAGGGGTTATAACTATGGCTACACCTTC. It specifies CASSLNRGYNYGYTF.

The chain links TRBV28 to TRBJ1-1; D not certain. V lost 3 bases to trimming and J lost 2 bases, with 7 bases between them. This CDR3 is 13 amino acids long. Germline lookup yields CDR1 MDHEN and CDR2 SYDVKM. The CDR3: CASSFSVNTEAFF. CDR3 nucleotides: TGTGCCAGCAGTTTTTCCGTAAACACTGAAGCTTTCTTT.

The genes are TRBV5-1 and TRBJ1-2; D is undetermined. CDR1 and CDR2 from the germline V gene are SGHRS and YFSETQ. The V end lost 0 bases, the J end lost 6 bases, and 12 bases lay between the germline ends. The CDR3 is 14 residues long. DNA for the CDR3: TGCGCCAGCAGCTTGGGAGCGACGCCAAATGGCTACACCTTC. The encoded protein is CASSLGATPNGYTF.

The rearrangement joins TRBV4-2 to TRBJ2-7; no definite D call. The CDR3 contains 13 residues. Trimming cost V 3 bases and J 4 bases, with 10 bases left between them. In germline, CDR1 is LGHNA, CDR2 YNFKEQ. The CDR3 nucleotides read TGTGCCAGCAGCCATAATCAGGAGTACGAGCAGTACTTC. This translates into CASSHNQEYEQYF.

The chain employs TRBV5-6 and TRBJ2-7; TRBD1 is a possible D gene (5 bases). Per germline, CDR1 SGHDT and CDR2 YYEEEE. The V end lost 4 bases, the J end lost 1 base, and 12 bases lay between the germline ends. The CDR3 is 14 amino acids. Here the CDR3 reads CASSPTDNSYEQYF. CDR3 sequence (DNA): TGTGCCAGCAGCCCCACGGACAATTCCTACGAGCAGTACTTC.

The chain is built from TRBV19 and TRBJ2-7; D is undetermined. The CDR3 length is 13 residues. Per the germline V gene, CDR1 is LNHDA and CDR2 is SQIVND (reference sequence). The ends were cut back, 3 bases at V and 1 base at J, with 7 bases in the middle. CDR3 DNA: TGTGCCAGTAGTATGGCTGTGTCCTACGAGCAGTACTTC. It yields the protein CASSMAVSYEQYF.

The chain employs TRBV5-8 and TRBJ1-2, with D perhaps matching TRBD1 (6 bases). Germline loops: CDR1 SGHTS, CDR2 YDEGEE. The CDR3 covers 16 residues. Trimming shortened V by 0 bases and J by 1 base, and 13 bases separated the two germline ends. CDR3 residues: CASSLATGGLNYGYTF. The CDR3 coding sequence is TGTGCCAGCAGCTTGGCCACGGGGGGGCTTAACTATGGCTACACCTTC. The variable domain in full, completed from reference TRBV5-8 and TRBJ1-2, reads EAGVTQSPTHLIKTRGQQATLRCSPISGHTSVYWYQQALGLGLQFLLWYDEGEERNRGNFPPRFSGRQFPNYSSELNVNALELEDSALYLCASSLATGGLNYGYTFGSGTRLTVV.

The J gene is TRBJ2-7, the V gene TRBV5-1; 8 positions match TRBD2. J gave up 3 bases and V 5 bases, and 7 bases lay outside the gene matches. In germline, CDR1 is SGHRS, CDR2 YFSETQ. The CDR3 totals 14 residues. In DNA form, the CDR3 reads TGCGCCAGCAGACAACTAGCGGCGAGCTACGAGCAGTACTTC. Protein product: CASRQLAASYEQYF.

The genes are TRBV9 and TRBJ2-7, with D perhaps matching TRBD1 (8 bases). Trimming cost V 0 bases and J 6 bases, with 16 bases left between them. Germline V lookup: CDR1 SGDLS, CDR2 YYNGEE. CDR3 length: 15 residues. The chain's CDR3 is CASSVATGGVGEQYF. CDR3 DNA sequence: TGTGCCAGCAGCGTAGCCACAGGGGGGGTAGGCGAGCAGTACTTC.